The entry below gives a single T cell receptor beta chain sequence along with its context. Its matching antigen is unknown. Generated by immunoSEQ multiplex PCR, the TCRdb table keeps only in-frame clones and is missing some. Among 45,000 to 65,000 clones listed, over 70% were seen once. The sort gate was single viable CD3+CD4+CD8-CD45RO+ cells for memory CD4+ T cells. Serostatus was set by detecting CMV pp150, pp28, p38, p52 IgG. CD4+ T cells were isolated by positive magnetic selection. The data derive from a study of memory CD4+ T cells and cytomegalovirus serostatus. Overall study context: Of the healthy Belgian adults, under 10 were CMV seropositive and 24 seronegative. Study-wide points: Repertoires predicted CMV serostatus with median bootstrapped AUC of about 0.94.

The V gene's germline CDR1 is MDHEN and CDR2 SYDVKM. The CDR3 is 14 residues long. Trimming shortened V by 6 bases and J by 11 bases, and 19 bases separated the two germline ends. This chain joins TRBV28 and TRBJ1-4; tentatively, D is TRBD1 (5 bases). What was sequenced was memory CD4+ T cells from blood. This clonotype was sampled from an adult in good health and CMV-seropositive. The CDR3 bases are TGTGCCAGCAGCTCCGGGACCCCGAACGGGAAACTGTTTTTT. Protein sequence: CASSSGTPNGKLFF.